Included here is one TCR beta chain sequence, with context. This sample was included in a study of blood T cell repertoires in COVID-19. Study details: PBMCs, B-cell-depleted T cells, or T cells provided the cDNA or gDNA that made up the material.

Seattle enrolled patients during active infection and tracked them longitudinally. Germline V lookup: CDR1 MNHEY, CDR2 SVGAGI. The CDR3 loop spans 16 amino acids. The junction had 5 bases not matched to a gene; V was cut back by 2 bases and J by 4 bases. Repertoires were generated with immunoSEQ multiplex PCR, while TCRdb's copy carries only in-frame clones and drops some. The sample carries under 400,000 clones, about 91% recorded once. This chain connects TRBV6-5 to TRBJ2-5, with 12 bases that match TRBD1. The receptor was derived from a woman aged 25 to 39 with COVID-19, enrolled during active disease. Source material: peripheral blood. CDR3 sequence (DNA): TGTGCCAGCAGTTACGCCCGGGACAGGGGGCGAGAGACCCAGTACTTC. Translating it yields CASSYARDRGRETQYF.